The next 4 T cell receptor beta chains were all read from a single sample in a study of blood T cell repertoires in COVID-19. Profiling relied on immunoSEQ multiplex PCR, and the TCRdb table lists in-frame clones only, not all of them. The sample has 80,000 to 100,000 clones; 81% are singletons. The sequenced sample was peripheral blood. The receptors here all came from a man between 60 and 70 years old with acute or convalescent COVID-19.

This clone was seen only a few times. Here the CDR3 reads CASSLSQGTYEQYF. The CDR3 coding sequence is TGCGCCAGCAGCTTGTCACAGGGCACCTACGAGCAGTACTTC. The V and J genes are TRBV5-1 and TRBJ2-7; a weak D match, TRBD1 (6 bases). The V gene's germline CDR1 is SGHRS and CDR2 YFSETQ. V shed 1 base and J shed 2 bases, with 10 bases lying between them. CDR3 length: 14 amino acids.

The V call is TRBV20-1, the J call TRBJ2-1; 13 bases line up with TRBD2. With 3 bases clipped from V and 7 bases from J, the junction kept 9 bases outside the gene matches. Germline values: CDR1 DFQATT, CDR2 SNEGSKA (reference sequence). This CDR3 has 16 residues. CDR3 loop: CSASGTSGNGLNEQFF. In DNA form, the CDR3 reads TGCAGTGCTAGTGGGACTAGCGGGAATGGGTTAAATGAGCAGTTCTTC.

This clone occurred once. The V gene is TRBV6-1, the J gene TRBJ1-6; TRBD1 is a possible D gene (6 bases). Between the trimmed V and J ends, which lost 4 bases and 10 bases, there was a span of 20 bases. Germline-derived CDR1 and CDR2 are MNHNS and SASEGT. The CDR3 is made up of 16 amino acids. The DNA of the CDR3 is TGTGCCAGCAGTGGGCCAACCAGGGGTCCGGGGTCACCCCTCCACTTT. Amino acid sequence: CASSGPTRGPGSPLHF.

The V and J genes are TRBV11-2 and TRBJ1-1; D unclear. Trimming shortened V by 4 bases and J by 10 bases, and 16 bases separated the two germline ends. CDR1 and CDR2 (germline): SGHAT, FQNNGV. The CDR3 runs 13 residues. The CDR3 nucleotides are TGTGCCAGCAGCTCCCTACGCAACCTTGGAGCTTTCTTT. Amino acids: CASSSLRNLGAFF. Full variable domain (missing parts from reference TRBV11-2 and TRBJ1-1): EAGVAQSPRYKIIEKRQSVAFWCNPISGHATLYWYQQILGQGPKLLIQFQNNGVVDDSQLPKDRFSAERLKGVDSTLKIQPAKLEDSAVYLCASSSLRNLGAFFGQGTRLTVV.